Listed here are 19 T cell receptor beta chains from one sample, sequenced in a study of CD8+CD57+ T cells in acquired aplastic anemia. TCR beta VDJ and CDR3 were profiled, and genomic DNA was the template. TCRdb itself ran the reads through MiXCR, one entry per CDR3 protein. The data show approximately 200,000 distinct CDR3 sequences, with over 60% seen just once and 46% held by the top ten. The sequencing sample was made of sorted CD4+, CD8+, or CD8+CD57+ T cells (not recorded which) from PBMCs. The receptors stem from a human donor with severe aplastic anemia or a healthy control (not recorded which).

In its sample, this clonotype was seen many times. V and J are TRBV2 and TRBJ1-2, with D unresolved. The CDR3 is made up of 15 amino acids. Germline V gene lookup returns CDR1 SNHLY and CDR2 FYNNEI. V lost 1 base and J lost 3, with 12 bases in between. The CDR3 region has the DNA TGTGCCAGCAGTGAAGGGACTCCCAACCACTATGGCTACACCTTC. Protein sequence: CASSEGTPNHYGYTF.

The rearrangement uses TRBV12-3 or TRBV12-4 and TRBJ1-6; D possibly corresponds to TRBD1 (5 bases). V was cut by 7 bases and J by 15 bases, with 16 bases left in between. The CDR3 is 12 amino acids. The CDR3: CASKSQGPNLHF. The CDR3 nucleotides read TGTGCCAGCAAATCCCAGGGCCCTAACCTCCACTTT.

This chain uses TRBV5-6 with TRBJ2-3, with a weak D call TRBD2 (5 bases). CDR1 is SGHDT and CDR2 is YYEEEE in the germline V gene. V was trimmed by 7 bases and J by 0 bases, leaving 9 bases between them. The CDR3 runs 13 residues. The CDR3 DNA reads TGTGCCAGCTTTGAGGGTAGCACAGATACGCAGTATTTT. Translating it yields CASFEGSTDTQYF.

This clonotype was detected many times. The J gene is TRBJ2-1, the V gene TRBV19; perhaps TRBD1 as D (6 bases). V gave up 5 bases and J gave up 9 bases, with 11 bases separating them. The CDR3 length is 12 residues. CDR1 is LNHDA, CDR2 SQIVND, per germline (reference sequence). The CDR3 DNA sequence: TGTGCCAGTAGTGCTGGCAGGGGTGAGCAGTTCTTC. Translated: CASSAGRGEQFF.

The V gene is TRBV7-6, the J gene TRBJ1-2; maybe TRBD1 (5 bases). Trimming took off 5 bases at V and 8 bases at J, with 12 bases between the two ends. The V gene's germline CDR1 is SGHVS and CDR2 FNYEAQ. The CDR3 spans 12 residues. The CDR3 region has the DNA TGTGCCAGCAGCCCAGGGATTCGGGGCTACACCTTC. The encoded protein is CASSPGIRGYTF.

V is TRBV7-2 and J is TRBJ1-1, with D unresolved. This CDR3 is 14 amino acids long. The germline V gene encodes CDR1 SGHTA and CDR2 FQGNSA. Deletions cut 1 base from V and 1 base from J, with 7 bases between. The CDR3 DNA reads as TGTGCCAGCAGCTTAGTGATCCCGAACACTGAAGCTTTCTTT. Translation gives CASSLVIPNTEAFF.

This clonotype was seen just once. Relative to the germline gene, one junction end is altered; a read error may explain this. This chain connects TRBV25-1 to TRBJ2-5; 9 positions agree with TRBD1. The CDR3 covers 14 residues. Germline lookup yields CDR1 MGHDK and CDR2 SYGVNS. In DNA, the CDR3 is TGTGCCAGCAGTGAAGGACAGGGGCAAGAGGCCCAGTACTTC. As protein: CASSEGQGQEAQYF.

The rearrangement links TRBV2 to TRBJ1-5; no firm D call. Germline CDR1 is SNHLY and CDR2 is FYNNEI. The CDR3 is made up of 13 amino acids. Trimming cost V 7 bases and J 8 bases, with 15 bases left between them. The CDR3 DNA is TGTGCCAGCACCGACCTAGTAGGGAAGCCCCAGCATTTT. Translated: CASTDLVGKPQHF.

In its sample, this clonotype was seen once. V and J are TRBV7-8 and TRBJ1-2, with D hard to call. Trimming cost V 4 bases and J 4 bases, with 16 bases left between them. Germline V gene sequence: CDR1 SGHVS, CDR2 FQNEAQ. The CDR3 is 15 amino acids. The CDR3 coding sequence is TGTGCCAGCAGCTCAAATACCCTGGGAGTCTATGGCTACACCTTC. Amino acid sequence: CASSSNTLGVYGYTF.

The CDR3 region has the DNA TGTGCCAGTAGTGATCAGGGGAATCAGCCCCAGCATTTT. This gives the protein CASSDQGNQPQHF. The rearrangement joins TRBV19 to TRBJ1-5; D is perhaps TRBD1 (6 bases). The germline V gene encodes CDR1 LNHDA and CDR2 SQIVND (reference sequence). Deletions cut 5 bases from V and 4 bases from J, with 9 bases between. The CDR3 runs 13 residues.

This clonotype has just a few counts. The chain joins TRBV24-1 to TRBJ2-7; tentatively, D is TRBD1 (6 bases). Germline CDR1 is KGHDR and CDR2 is SFDVKD. CDR3 length equals 13 residues. The V and J ends lost 4 bases and 6 bases respectively, with 12 bases between them. The CDR3 loop reads CATSEGTGPEQYF. In DNA, the CDR3 is TGTGCCACCAGTGAGGGTACAGGGCCCGAGCAGTACTTC.

This clonotype has only a few counts. V is TRBV10-3 and J is TRBJ2-7, with TRBD1 identical over 9 bases. This CDR3 is built from 16 residues. V was pared by 3 bases and J by 5 bases, with 11 bases of the junction left unmatched. The germline V gene has CDR1 ENHRY and CDR2 SYGVKD. The CDR3 DNA reads TGTGCCATCAGTGACCAACAGGGGGCGCGGGGTCACGAGCAGTACTTC. This codes for CAISDQQGARGHEQYF.

V is TRBV20-1 and J is TRBJ2-5; a possible D gene is TRBD1 (6 bases). CDR1 is DFQATT, CDR2 SNEGSKA, per germline (reference sequence). Trimming left V 0 bases short and J 3 bases short, with 11 bases between. This CDR3 comprises 14 residues. This CDR3 is CSARDPNREETQYF. For the CDR3, the DNA is TGCAGTGCTAGAGATCCCAACAGGGAAGAGACCCAGTACTTC.

V gene TRBV12-3 or TRBV12-4 combines with J gene TRBJ2-1; D uncertain. The ends were cut back, 5 bases at V and 11 bases at J, with 19 bases in the middle. The length of the CDR3 is 14 residues. The CDR3 DNA sequence: TGTGCCAGCAGTCAGGCACCCGGAGCGATACAGCAGTTCTTC. Translating it yields CASSQAPGAIQQFF.

This clonotype was seen once. V usage is TRBV7-2 and J usage is TRBJ1-1, with D possibly TRBD1 on 5 matching bases. There are 13 residues in the CDR3. The V and J ends lost 5 bases and 4 bases respectively, with 11 bases between them. CDR1 SGHTA and CDR2 FQGNSA come from the germline V gene. The CDR3 spells CASSAQVTTEAFF. As DNA, the CDR3 is TGTGCCAGCAGCGCACAGGTGACCACTGAAGCTTTCTTT.

With respect to this clonotype: A single base separates this from a much larger clone, so it may be a read error. The chain carries TRBV27 and TRBJ2-7; D perhaps matches TRBD2 (6 bases). V lost 3 bases and J lost 6, with 15 bases in between. This CDR3 is 14 amino acids long. Germline V gene lookup returns CDR1 MNHEY and CDR2 SMNVEV (reference sequence). CDR3 bases: TGTGCCAGCAGTTTGGCGCGGGGCGGCTGCGAGCAGTACTTC. Translating it yields CASSLARGGCEQYF.

J is TRBJ2-1 and V is TRBV7-9, with D possibly being TRBD2 (6 bases). Deletions cut 3 bases from V and 5 bases from J, with 11 bases between. The germline V gene encodes CDR1 SEHNR and CDR2 FQNEAQ (reference sequence). The CDR3 length is 14 residues. The CDR3 DNA reads TGTGCCAGCAGCTTTACTAGCAGAGACAATGAGCAGTTCTTC. Translated, it gives CASSFTSRDNEQFF.

In its sample, this clonotype was seen a few times. This rearrangement joins TRBV11-3 to TRBJ1-1; a weak D match, TRBD1 (6 bases). The CDR3 contains 15 residues. Per the germline V gene, CDR1 is SGHNT and CDR2 is YENEEA. Trimming removed 4 bases from V and 2 bases from J, with 14 bases in between. The CDR3 sequence is CASSSTGASNTEAFF. The CDR3 coding sequence is TGTGCCAGCAGCTCGACGGGGGCCTCAAACACTGAAGCTTTCTTT. The variable domain in full, with the rest retrieved from reference TRBV11-3 and TRBJ1-1, is EAGVVQSPRYKIIEKKQPVAFWCNPISGHNTLYWYLQNLGQGPELLIRYENEEAVDDSQLPKDRFSAERLKGVDSTLKIQPAELGDSAVYLCASSSTGASNTEAFFGQGTRLTVV.

As regards this clonotype: The junction does not match germline at one end; this may be a read error. The chain links TRBV5-1 to TRBJ2-7, with D hard to call. CDR1 is SGHRS and CDR2 is YFSETQ in the germline V gene. The CDR3 loop spans 14 amino acids. CDR3 sequence: CASSSPKRLGEQYF. The CDR3, as DNA: TGTGCCAGCAGTTCACCAAAAAGGCTAGGGGAGCAGTACTTC.